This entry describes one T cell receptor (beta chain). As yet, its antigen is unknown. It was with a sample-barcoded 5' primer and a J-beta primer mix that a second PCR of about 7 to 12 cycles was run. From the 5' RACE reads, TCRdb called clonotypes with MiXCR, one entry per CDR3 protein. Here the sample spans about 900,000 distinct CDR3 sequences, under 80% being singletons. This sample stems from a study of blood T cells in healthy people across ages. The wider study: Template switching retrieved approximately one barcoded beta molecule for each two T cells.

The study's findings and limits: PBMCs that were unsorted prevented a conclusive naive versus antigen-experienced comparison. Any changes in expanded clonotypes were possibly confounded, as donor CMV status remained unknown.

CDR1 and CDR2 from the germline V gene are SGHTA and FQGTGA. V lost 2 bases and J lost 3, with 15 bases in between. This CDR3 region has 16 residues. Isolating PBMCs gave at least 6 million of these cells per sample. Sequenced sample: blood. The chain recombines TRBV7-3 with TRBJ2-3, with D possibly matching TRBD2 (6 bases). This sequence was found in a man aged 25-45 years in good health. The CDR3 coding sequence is TGTGCCAGCAGCTTAGCCGGGGGTTTGCAAACAGATACGCAGTATTTT. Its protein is CASSLAGGLQTDTQYF. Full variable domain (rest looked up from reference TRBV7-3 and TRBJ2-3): GAGVSQTPSNKVTEKGKYVELRCDPISGHTALYWYRQSLGQGPEFLIYFQGTGAADDSGLPNDRFFAVRPEGSVSTLKIQRTERGDSAVYLCASSLAGGLQTDTQYFGPGTRLTVL.